Described below is a single T cell receptor (beta chain) sequence and its context. The V and J ends lost 3 bases and 7 bases, in that order; junction bases with no gene match: 15. CDR1 and CDR2 from the germline V gene are SGDLS and YYNGEE. This CDR3 comprises 17 residues. MiXCR, run by TCRdb on the 5' RACE reads, gives a single entry per CDR3 protein. This sample yields under 350,000 distinct CDR3 sequences, of which 8.5% to 9.5% are seen a single time; roughly 6.4% belongs to the top ten. The sample belongs to a study of identical twins. These same data were also listed under a study on yellow fever vaccine responses in identical twins.

The sample comprised CD8+ T cells sorted from blood. This clonotype was sampled from a woman between 18 and 30 years old in good health. This sequence joins TRBV9 and TRBJ1-4, with 7 bases lining up with TRBD1. CDR3 coding DNA: TGTGCCAGCAGCGCCCCCCCACTGGCCAGGGGGAGTGAAAAACTGTTTTTT. This sequence encodes CASSAPPLARGSEKLFF.